This TCR beta chain was sequenced for a study of monozygotic twins with inflammatory bowel disease (dated by TCRdb to about 2019). At the level of the whole study: A total of about 28 monozygotic twin pairs were included in the full study, comprising nine German pairs (four IBD-concordant, five IBD-discordant) and 19 IBD-discordant Danish pairs. The search for disease-associated traits relied mainly on comparing, within discordant pairs, IBD patients with their genetically identical healthy co-twins. Each individual had, on average, about 151 000 unique TCRalpha sequences and 181 000 unique TCRbeta sequences available for analysis.

A roughly 2.7 ml peripheral blood sample was drawn into PAXgene tubes per donor and stored at -80°C. Total RNA was isolated from whole blood with the PAXgene blood miRNA kit on an automated QIAcube, without T cell sorting. Peripheral blood from monozygotic twin pairs, either concordant or discordant for inflammatory bowel disease, underwent deep TCRalpha and TCRbeta repertoire profiling that used unique molecular barcoding. For every twin pair, smoking habits were documented, and each individual was categorised as a current, former or never smoker. The receptor library was made with 5' RACE. Each TCR library was prepared from roughly 3.5 ug of total RNA. cDNA was synthesized with SMARTScribe reverse transcriptase in eight separate reactions per sample. Unique molecular identifiers containing a 6-nucleotide sample barcode were introduced through template switching during cDNA synthesis. Two nested PCRs of about 16 and 10 cycles amplified the TCRalpha and TCRbeta cDNA, and bead purification followed each PCR. Before amplification, cDNA was treated with uracil DNA-glycosylase and purified using the QIAquick PCR purification kit. The second PCR added Illumina TruSeq-compatible adapters along with sample-specific barcodes. Library quality and concentration were checked on TapeStation and Qubit, and libraries were pooled at around 5 ng each. Sequencing of pooled libraries was carried out on an Illumina HiSeq2500 single-index Rapid Run using 2 x 100 bp reads and custom sequencing primers. The published analysis was carried out like this. PCR and sequencing errors were corrected by UMI-based consensus assembly using MiGEC version 1.2.6. V(D)J alignment, clonotype assembly and CDR3 extraction were performed with MiXCR version 2.1.1. Gene usage, clonotype sharing and MAIT/NKT TCR abundance were normalised by analysing the top 1000, 10 000 and 20 000 clonotypes per sample. After downsampling to 27 000 UMIs, diversity was calculated as the inverse Simpson index using the vegan R package. Statistical testing used paired Mann-Whitney U tests on the discordant twin pairs and applied Benjamini-Hochberg correction for multiple testing. TCRdb reprocessed the reads, reporting each CDR3 protein sequence once and no DNA. TCRdb's processing, not the authors', yielded these V and J calls. This sample's clone table shows around 380,000 distinct CDR3 sequences. The ten largest clonotypes hold 2% to 3% of the sample.

Points the paper makes about the study in general: IBD patients shared fewer clonotypes with other individuals than healthy twins did, most markedly in patients showing signs of disease activity. Measured by the inverse Simpson index, TCRbeta repertoire diversity was lower in IBD patients than in their healthy co-twins. Because patients were on differing immunosuppressive treatments, the repertoires may have picked up extra background noise and inter-individual variability. Distinction between different T cell subtypes could not be achieved in the analysis. No single strong signal or clonotype linked to IBD turned up in the results, so the idea that one exists was not supported. Concordant and discordant twins showed no difference in repertoire similarity, possibly because of limited statistical power.

Comment on this clonotype: Which antigen it targets is not known.

Per the germline V gene, SGHTA is the CDR1 and FQGNSA is the CDR2. The cysteine opens and the phenylalanine closes a CDR3 of 16 amino acids. No DNA is listed. The TCR originated in a human donor with ulcerative colitis or Crohn's disease, or a healthy co-twin of an affected twin (not recorded which). The sequenced sample was blood. Recombination connected TRBV7-2 to TRBJ2-3; without DNA, the TCRdb call of TRBD2 cannot be checked. The CDR3 region has the sequence CASSLGGGRPTDTQYF. The variable domain in full, with residues beyond the CDR3 obtained from the reference TRBV7-2 and TRBJ2-3 genes, is GAGVSQSPSNKVTEKGKDVELRCDPISGHTALYWYRQSLGQGLEFLIYFQGNSAPDKSGLPSDRFSAERTGGSVSTLTIQRTQQEDSAVYLCASSLGGGRPTDTQYFGPGTRLTVL.